Below, 18 T cell receptor beta chains from the same sample are listed, as sequenced in a study of T cells in lung cancer brain metastases. Libraries were prepared by immunoSEQ multiplex PCR; TCRdb keeps only in-frame clonotypes and omits some of them. The sample records roughly 5,100 clones, around four fifths being singletons. Sequenced input: tumor tissue from a brain metastasis. These receptor sequences come from a man aged 50 to 59 with non-small cell lung cancer that had spread to the brain.

This clone is a singleton in its sample. The same CDR3 arises from other DNA sequences in this sample as well. The V gene is TRBV30, the J gene TRBJ2-7; D call uncertain. Trimming took off 0 bases at V and 1 base at J, with 4 bases between the two ends. The germline CDR1 and CDR2 sequences are GTSNPN and SVGIG (reference sequence). This CDR3 region has 12 residues. The DNA for the CDR3 is TGTGCCTGGAGTGTATCGTCCTACGAGCAGTACTTC. It translates to CAWSVSSYEQYF.

The V call is TRBV25-1, the J call TRBJ2-1; unclear D gene. The CDR3 is 13 amino acids. V gave up 1 base and J gave up 8 bases, with 9 bases separating them. The germline CDR1 and CDR2 sequences are MGHDK and SYGVNS. CDR3 nucleotide sequence: TGTGCCAGCAGTGAATCTCCCCGCTATGAGCAGTTCTTC. Its translation is CASSESPRYEQFF.

The chain carries TRBV29-1 and TRBJ2-7, with 7 bases aligning to TRBD2. V lost 4 bases to trimming and J lost 7 bases; unmatched junction nucleotides: 10. Germline V gene lookup returns CDR1 SQVTM and CDR2 ANQGSEA. The CDR3 spans 13 residues. The CDR3 is CSVGLAGSGEQYF. The CDR3 nucleotides read TGCAGCGTTGGACTAGCAGGGTCGGGTGAGCAGTACTTC.

The rearrangement joins TRBV15 to TRBJ2-7; unclear D gene. CDR1 and CDR2 from the germline V gene are LNHNV and YYDKDF (reference sequence). The CDR3 is 13 amino acids. Trimming stripped 0 bases from V and 8 bases from J, with 11 bases between. The CDR3: CATSREPQQKQYF. The CDR3 nucleotides read TGTGCCACCAGCAGAGAGCCCCAACAAAAGCAGTACTTC.

This clone was counted between two and nine times. J is TRBJ1-2 and V is TRBV2, with 9 nucleotides matching TRBD1. V was clipped by 5 bases and J by 4 bases; unmatched bases: 5. Germline values: CDR1 SNHLY, CDR2 FYNNEI. CDR3 length equals 14 residues. CDR3 nucleotide sequence: TGTGCCAGCAGTCCCCAGGACAGGGGCTATGGCTACACCTTC. Its protein product is CASSPQDRGYGYTF.

The genes are TRBV6-1 and TRBJ1-5; D not resolved. Germline values: CDR1 MNHNS, CDR2 SASEGT. V lost 5 bases and J 0 bases, leaving 8 bases between the germline ends. The CDR3 is 14 amino acids. CDR3 nucleotide sequence: TGTGCCAGCAGTAGGACGGCTAGCAATCAGCCCCAGCATTTT. It yields the protein CASSRTASNQPQHF.

V is TRBV5-6 and J is TRBJ2-5, with D maybe TRBD1 (5 bases). V lost 0 bases, J lost 5 bases, and 11 bases lay in between. CDR3 size: 14 residues. From germline, CDR1 is SGHDT and CDR2 YYEEEE. Written as DNA, the CDR3 is TGTGCCAGCAGCTTGGGGGGCCCTGGGGAGACCCAGTACTTC. Protein sequence: CASSLGGPGETQYF.

The V call is TRBV5-1, the J call TRBJ2-1, with 9 bases matching TRBD1. The CDR3 loop spans 17 amino acids. Losses at the gene ends were 6 bases for V and 6 bases for J; bases not matched to a gene: 16. Germline V gene data show CDR1 as SGHRS and CDR2 as YFSETQ. In DNA, the CDR3 is TGCGCCAGCACTATATTCGGGGGACAGGGAGCTATCAATGAGCAGTTCTTC. It specifies CASTIFGGQGAINEQFF.

As for this clone: Germline is not matched at one junction end, which may reflect a read error. This chain links TRBV2 with TRBJ1-1; a weak D match, TRBD1 (5 bases). CDR1 SNHLY and CDR2 FYNNEI come from the germline V gene. This CDR3 has 11 amino acids. CDR3 nucleotide sequence: TGTGCCAGCAGGGAAGACAGCTTAGCTTTCTTT. Its protein is CASREDSLAFF.

CDR3 loop: CASRTTSGSYNEQFF. CDR3 in DNA: TGTGCCAGTAGAACCACTAGCGGGAGTTACAATGAGCAGTTCTTC. The chain combines TRBV19 with TRBJ2-1, with 11 bases aligning to TRBD2. CDR1 is LNHDA and CDR2 is SQIVND in the germline V gene (reference sequence). V trimming: 6 bases; J trimming: 4 bases; junction bases outside the gene matches: 5. The CDR3 runs to 15 residues.

This sequence joins TRBV2 and TRBJ2-5, with 8 nucleotides matching TRBD2. Losses at the gene ends were 3 bases for V and 5 bases for J; bases not matched to a gene: 23. The germline V gene encodes CDR1 SNHLY and CDR2 FYNNEI. CDR3 size: 20 residues. The CDR3, as DNA: TGTGCCAGCAGTGACGAGGGGTCTATCTGGAGCGGGGGCTATCGGGAGACCCAGTACTTC. It yields the protein CASSDEGSIWSGGYRETQYF.

The V gene is TRBV19, the J gene TRBJ2-6; 8 positions agree with TRBD1. Trimming cost V 6 bases and J 4 bases; bases outside gene matches: 5. Germline lookup yields CDR1 LNHDA and CDR2 SQIVND (reference sequence). This CDR3 is built from 15 residues. The CDR3 reads CASRNRGSGANVLTF. The CDR3 region has the DNA TGTGCCAGTAGGAACAGGGGGTCGGGGGCCAACGTCCTGACTTTC.

J is TRBJ1-4 and V is TRBV4-1; 10 bases match TRBD1. The CDR3 is 15 residues long. Germline V gene lookup returns CDR1 MGHRA and CDR2 YSYEKL. J gave up 8 bases and V 3 bases, and 6 bases lay outside the gene matches. DNA for the CDR3: TGCGCCAGCAGCCATAGGGACAGGGGAAGGGAAAAACTGTTTTTT. Translation: CASSHRDRGREKLFF.

This chain uses TRBV2 with TRBJ2-7, with D tentatively TRBD1 (5 bases). The CDR3 is 15 residues long. V shed 7 bases and J shed 1 base, with 17 bases lying between them. Germline assignment: CDR1 SNHLY and CDR2 FYNNEI. CDR3 in DNA: TGTGCCAGCACGGTGATGCAGGGAATATCCTACGAGCAGTACTTC. Translation gives CASTVMQGISYEQYF.

The V and J genes are TRBV5-1 and TRBJ2-2; TRBD2 matches 7 bases. Trimming took 0 bases from V and 2 from J; bases not matched to a gene: 7. Germline V gene data show CDR1 as SGHRS and CDR2 as YFSETQ. The CDR3 is 17 residues long. The CDR3, as DNA: TGCGCCAGCAGCTTGGCCACTGCGGGGGTAAACACCGGGGAGCTGTTTTTT. Translated, it gives CASSLATAGVNTGELFF.

The chain is built from TRBV12-5 and TRBJ2-1; TRBD2 matches at 8 bases. CDR3 length equals 14 residues. The germline CDR1 and CDR2 sequences are LGHNT and FRNRAP. J gave up 7 bases and V 5 bases, and 7 bases lay outside the gene matches. The CDR3 nucleotides read TGTGCTAGTGGTCAAGCCGGGACTAGTAATGAGCAGTTCTTC. It codes for CASGQAGTSNEQFF.

The CDR3 is CAWSWGNTIYF. The CDR3 DNA is TGTGCCTGGAGTTGGGGAAACACCATATATTTT. The rearrangement links TRBV30 to TRBJ1-3; D ambiguous. The V end lost 2 bases, the J end lost 4 bases, and 3 bases lay between the germline ends. CDR3 size: 11 residues. Germline CDR1 is GTSNPN and CDR2 is SVGIG (reference sequence).

CDR3 region: CASSFGNEQFF. The CDR3 DNA reads TGTGCCAGCAGCTTTGGGAATGAGCAGTTCTTC. The rearrangement links TRBV7-2 to TRBJ2-1; no reliable D call. Germline V gene data show CDR1 as SGHTA and CDR2 as FQGNSA. V lost 3 bases and J 7 bases, leaving 4 bases between the germline ends. The CDR3 sequence is 11 residues long.